The next 6 T cell receptor beta chains were all read from a single sample in a study of kidney transplant recipient with SARS-CoV-2 infection. Via MiXCR, TCRdb re-called the reads, giving one row per CDR3 protein. In the table there are 200,000 to 300,000 distinct CDR3 sequences, under 35% of which are singletons. Sequencing was performed on a blood sample, taken at baseline and between days 110 and 120 from a kidney transplant recipient. The receptors come from a young adult male patient who had COVID-19 and was a kidney transplant recipient. Certain T cells may be donor cells from the graft.

This clonotype was recorded a few times. This may arise from a read error, as a much more abundant clone is one base away. J is TRBJ1-2 and V is TRBV12-3 or TRBV12-4; D may be TRBD1 (6 bases). V was cut by 10 bases and J by 8 bases, with 23 bases left in between. This CDR3 comprises 14 residues. The CDR3 DNA follows: TGTGCCAACACCCCGGACAGTAAGAGTCGGGGCTACACCTTC. Amino acid sequence: CANTPDSKSRGYTF.

This clonotype showed up just once. A clone one base away is much larger, so this may be a read error. The chain is built from TRBV6-9 and TRBJ1-2; D not certain. CDR1 MNHGY and CDR2 SVAAGI come from the germline V gene. The CDR3 spans 17 residues. Trimming pared 5 bases from V and 4 bases from J, leaving 23 bases between. The CDR3 reads CASSVIEPYGKTYGYTF. The CDR3 bases are TGTGCCAGCAGTGTTATCGAGCCTTACGGAAAGACCTATGGCTACACCTTC.

This clonotype was counted many times. The chain uses TRBV18 and TRBJ2-7; the D is unclear. The CDR3 is 14 residues long. Germline lookup yields CDR1 KGHSH and CDR2 LQKENI. V shed 5 bases and J shed 1 base, with 12 bases lying between them. CDR3: CASSSEENSYEQYF. CDR3 in DNA: TGTGCCAGCTCATCAGAAGAGAATTCCTACGAGCAGTACTTC. Combining the CDR3 with reference TRBV18 and TRBJ2-7 gives the whole variable domain NAGVMQNPRHLVRRRGQEARLRCSPMKGHSHVYWYRQLPEEGLKFMVYLQKENIIDESGMPKERFSAEFPKEGPSILRIQQVVRGDSAAYFCASSSEENSYEQYFGPGTRLTVT.

About this clonotype itself: This may stem from a read error, because a much larger clone lies one nucleotide away. The gene calls are TRBV30 and TRBJ2-7; TRBD1 matches 7 bases. The CDR3 sequence is 14 residues long. The junction had 8 bases not matched to a gene; V was cut back by 4 bases and J by 2 bases. CDR1 and CDR2 (germline): GTSNPN, SVGIG (reference sequence). The DNA for the CDR3 is TGTGCCTGGACCCCCATCGACAGGGCCTACGAGCAGTACTTC. Translating it yields CAWTPIDRAYEQYF.

To note about this clonotype: This may be a read error, as it is one base from a much larger clone. The rearrangement joins TRBV20-1 to TRBJ2-7, with D maybe TRBD1 (6 bases). The CDR3 covers 13 residues. CDR1 and CDR2 (germline): DFQATT, SNEGSKA (reference sequence). The CDR3 here is CSTRGLAWGEQYF. The CDR3 bases are TGCAGTACTAGGGGGTTGGCTTGGGGCGAGCAGTACTTC.

In the case of this clonotype: It may be a read error: a sequence one base away is much more abundant. The rearrangement links TRBV27 to TRBJ1-2, with D tentatively TRBD1 (6 bases). The CDR3 loop spans 15 amino acids. The V end lost 7 bases, the J end lost 2 bases, and 17 bases lay between the germline ends. CDR1 MNHEY and CDR2 SMNVEV come from the germline V gene (reference sequence). In DNA form, the CDR3 reads TGTGCCAGCAATATAGGGCCAGGGGCCAACTATGGCTACACCTTC. Its translation: CASNIGPGANYGYTF.